Listed below are T cell receptor beta chains from one sample, sequenced in a study of monozygotic twins with inflammatory bowel disease. TCRdb re-analyzed the 5' RACE reads; it lists each CDR3 protein once, without DNA. The sample's table shows under 200,000 distinct CDR3 sequences. Sequencing input: blood. These receptors were collected from a human donor with ulcerative colitis or Crohn's disease, or a healthy co-twin of an affected twin (not recorded which). The CDR3 runs from the conserved cysteine through the conserved F or W. The order of the fields is J gene, V gene, CDR3 protein.

>TRBJ2-7|TRBV7-3
CASSFDSGLSYEQYF
>TRBJ2-3|TRBV30
CAWSTPAGITDTQYF
>TRBJ1-4|TRBV5-1
CASSLNSAAGAEKLFF
>TRBJ2-1|TRBV18
CASSPRGSGASNEQFF
>TRBJ2-1|TRBV5-1
CASSFTASGRLGYNEQFF
>TRBJ1-6|TRBV2
CASRRALPRSSYNSPLHF
>TRBJ1-5|TRBV5-1
CASSLGSGSNQPQHF
>TRBJ2-3|TRBV10-3
CAISESTGDTDTQYF
>TRBJ2-5|TRBV12-3/TRBV12-4
CASSFNPGQGQETQYF
>TRBJ1-4|TRBV20-1
CSASRGQEKLFF
>TRBJ2-3|TRBV5-1
CASSFRLQSTDTQYF
>TRBJ2-2|TRBV7-2
CASSQDRGLDTGELFF
>TRBJ2-3|TRBV10-3
CAISSGLAAGEATQYF
>TRBJ2-4|TRBV7-9
CASSYGALAKNMQYF
>TRBJ2-1|TRBV20-1
CSAQPLLAGVLNEQFF
>TRBJ2-7|TRBV20-1
CSANTASPSAHEQYF
>TRBJ1-5|TRBV28
CASSPRGTNQPQHF
>TRBJ2-7|TRBV18
CASSPRTYEQYF
>TRBJ2-4|TRBV15
CATSRPGQGAGPKNIQYF
>TRBJ1-2|TRBV6-5
CASSWDRDFGGYTF
>TRBJ2-2|TRBV30
CAWSVRITGETGELFF
>TRBJ1-4|TRBV15
CATSRDRFGEGKLFF
>TRBJ2-7|TRBV20-1
CSARDQRLAPHEQYF
>TRBJ2-2|TRBV6-5
CASSYSQGAGELFF
>TRBJ2-6|TRBV7-2
CASSLGLVMTGANVLTF
>TRBJ1-1|TRBV20-1
CSARDQLRVTEAFF
>TRBJ2-1|TRBV4-2
CASSQEEDSSYNEQFF
>TRBJ2-7|TRBV20-1
CSARDTGGSYEQYF
>TRBJ2-7|TRBV7-6
CASSLGAGVGHEQYF